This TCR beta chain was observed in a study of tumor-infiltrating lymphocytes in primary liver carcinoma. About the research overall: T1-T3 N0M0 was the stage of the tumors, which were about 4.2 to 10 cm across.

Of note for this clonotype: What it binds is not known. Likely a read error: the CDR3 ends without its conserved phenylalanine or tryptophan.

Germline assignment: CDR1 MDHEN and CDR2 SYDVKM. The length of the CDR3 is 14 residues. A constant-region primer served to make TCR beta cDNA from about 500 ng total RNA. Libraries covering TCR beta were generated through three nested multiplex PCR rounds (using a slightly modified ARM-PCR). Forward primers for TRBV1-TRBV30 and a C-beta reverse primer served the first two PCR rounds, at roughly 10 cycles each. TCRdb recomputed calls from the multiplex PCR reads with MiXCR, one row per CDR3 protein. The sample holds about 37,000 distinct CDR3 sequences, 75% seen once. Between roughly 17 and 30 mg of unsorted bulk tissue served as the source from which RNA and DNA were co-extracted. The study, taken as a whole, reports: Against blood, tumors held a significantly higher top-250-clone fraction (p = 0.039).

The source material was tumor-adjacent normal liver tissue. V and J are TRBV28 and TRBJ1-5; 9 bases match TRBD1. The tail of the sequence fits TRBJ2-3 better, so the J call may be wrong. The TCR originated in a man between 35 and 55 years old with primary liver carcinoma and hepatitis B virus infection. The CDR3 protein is CASSLTGGTQPQYY. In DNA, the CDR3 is TGCGCCAGCAGTTTGACAGGGGGAACGCAGCCCCAGTATTAT.